A single sample is the source of the 24 T cell receptor beta chains below, sequenced in a study of OX40 agonist ivuxolimab in advanced cancers. TCRdb's copy holds only in-frame clones and misses some; the assay was immunoSEQ multiplex PCR. The sample yields about 82,000 clones, about 85% seen once. The specimen comprised CD4+ or CD8+ T cells sorted from blood, sampled in a trial of the OX40 agonist ivuxolimab. The source is an adult with an advanced solid tumor such as melanoma, head and neck, liver or kidney cancer.

This clone came up once. J is TRBJ2-1 and V is TRBV7-3; 8 positions agree with TRBD1. Germline CDR1 and CDR2: SGHTA and FQGTGA. This CDR3 is 15 amino acids long. V shed 4 bases and J 7 bases; nucleotides not matched to a gene: 9. This CDR3 reads CASSSQGVALNEQFF. In nucleotides, the CDR3 is TGTGCCAGCAGCTCACAGGGGGTTGCACTTAATGAGCAGTTCTTC.

This clone was detected only once. The chain recombines TRBV5-8 with TRBJ1-4; the match to TRBD1 covers 7 bases. V dropped 3 bases and J dropped 0; count of bases not matched to a gene: 5. Germline V CDR1 and CDR2: SGHTS, YDEGEE. This CDR3 has 16 amino acids. The CDR3 coding sequence is TGTGCCAGCAGCTCGGGACAGTTAACAACTAATGAAAAACTGTTTTTT. This sequence encodes CASSSGQLTTNEKLFF.

The chain recombines TRBV5-1 with TRBJ2-7; 11 nucleotides line up with TRBD2. The CDR3 length is 14 residues. After removal of 5 bases from V and 3 bases from J, the junction contained 4 bases not matched to a gene. The V gene's germline CDR1 is SGHRS and CDR2 YFSETQ. The CDR3 region is CASSTGTSGYEQYF. The DNA of the CDR3 is TGCGCCAGCAGTACCGGGACTAGCGGCTACGAGCAGTACTTC.

About this clone: Other DNA variants within this sample encode the same CDR3. This chain uses TRBV2 with TRBJ2-5; 7 positions agree with TRBD1. The V segment lost 6 bases and the J segment 2 bases; nucleotides outside the gene matches: 6. The length of the CDR3 is 14 residues. Germline V gene lookup returns CDR1 SNHLY and CDR2 FYNNEI. Written as DNA, the CDR3 is TGTGCCAGCAGGCTAGGGACAGAGCAAGAGACCCAGTACTTC. It yields the protein CASRLGTEQETQYF. Drawing the rest from reference TRBV2 and TRBJ2-5, the complete variable domain is EPEVTQTPSHQVTQMGQEVILRCVPISNHLYFYWYRQILGQKVEFLVSFYNNEISEKSEIFDDQFSVERPDGSNFTLKIRSTKLEDSAMYFCASRLGTEQETQYFGPGTRLLVL.

The chain combines TRBV21-1 with TRBJ2-3; the D call in the table, TRBD2, was not verified against the DNA. TRBV21-1 is designated a pseudogene. There are 16 residues in the CDR3. In nucleotides, the CDR3 is TGTGCCAGCAGCAATAAACTAGCGGGGGGGACACCTTTACTTCATTTT. This sequence encodes CASSNKLAGGTPLLHF.

The J gene is TRBJ1-1, the V gene TRBV23-1; D gene uncertain. TRBV23-1 is treated as an ORF (open reading frame) with a function not yet certain. This CDR3 contains 16 residues. V lost 0 bases and J lost 3, with 14 bases in between. This chain's CDR3 is CASSQSLGKWDTEAFF. The CDR3 region has the DNA TGCGCCAGCAGTCAATCGTTAGGGAAATGGGACACTGAAGCTTTCTTT.

CDR3: CASSPRQLTGWPSENGYTF. CDR3 sequence (DNA): TGTGCCAGCTCACCCAGGCAACTGACAGGGTGGCCATCGGAGAATGGCTACACCTTC. The rearrangement links TRBV18 to TRBJ1-2; TRBD1 agrees at 7 bases. Trimming removed 3 bases from V and 6 bases from J; junction bases left unmatched: 22. The CDR3 contains 19 residues. The germline V gene has CDR1 KGHSH and CDR2 LQKENI.

The chain combines TRBV7-9 with TRBJ1-3; no reliable D call. There are 14 residues in the CDR3. Looked up from germline, CDR1 is SEHNR and CDR2 is FQNEAQ (reference sequence). Trimming took 2 bases from V and 0 from J, leaving 5 bases between them. CDR3 residues: CASSLMGSGNTIYF. The CDR3 DNA is TGTGCCAGCAGCTTAATGGGCTCTGGAAACACCATATATTTT.

V gene TRBV9 combines with J gene TRBJ1-5; 7 bases match TRBD1. The trim removed 4 bases at V and 0 bases at J, leaving 4 bases unmatched. CDR3 length equals 15 residues. The germline gives CDR1 SGDLS, CDR2 YYNGEE. CDR3 residues: CASSPQGYSNQPQHF. In DNA, the CDR3 is TGTGCCAGCAGCCCACAGGGGTATAGCAATCAGCCCCAGCATTTT.

The V and J genes are TRBV4-1 and TRBJ2-1; D remains unclear. Germline loops: CDR1 MGHRA, CDR2 YSYEKL. CDR3 size: 15 residues. V was cut by 0 bases and J by 0 bases, with 6 bases left in between. CDR3 residues: CASSQDRNSYNEQFF. DNA of the CDR3: TGCGCCAGCAGCCAAGATCGGAACTCCTACAATGAGCAGTTCTTC.

This rearrangement joins TRBV9 to TRBJ1-2, with D possibly matching TRBD1 (6 bases). With 1 base removed from V and 5 bases from J, the gap between germline ends came to 9 bases. Germline V CDR1 and CDR2: SGDLS, YYNGEE. This CDR3 contains 13 residues. Written as DNA, the CDR3 is TGTGCCAGCAGCGTACGAGGGGGGTATGGCTACACCTTC. Translated: CASSVRGGYGYTF. The full variable domain, with the rest looked up from reference TRBV9 and TRBJ1-2, is DSGVTQTPKHLITATGQRVTLRCSPRSGDLSVYWYQQSLDQGLQFLIQYYNGEERAKGNILERFSAQQFPDLHSELNLSSLELGDSALYFCASSVRGGYGYTFGSGTRLTVV.

The genes are TRBV4-3 and TRBJ2-4; the D call may be TRBD1 or TRBD2 (6 bases each). The CDR3 has 19 residues. Trimming left V 1 base short and J 0 bases short, with 19 bases between. Looked up from germline, CDR1 is LGHNA and CDR2 is YSLEER. In DNA form, the CDR3 reads TGCGCCAGCAGCCAAGTTTTCGCGGGACACGGATCAGCCAAAAACATTCAGTACTTC. This sequence encodes CASSQVFAGHGSAKNIQYF.

V usage is TRBV29-1 and J usage is TRBJ2-5, with D uncertain. CDR1 SQVTM and CDR2 ANQGSEA come from the germline V gene. With 3 bases removed from V and 0 bases from J, the gap between germline ends came to 8 bases. This CDR3 is built from 13 residues. Written as DNA, the CDR3 is TGCAGCGTTGATCCACCACACCAAGAGACCCAGTACTTC. Encoded protein: CSVDPPHQETQYF.

The chain uses TRBV10-3 and TRBJ2-1, with D perhaps matching TRBD2 (6 bases). V was shortened by 6 bases and J by 8 bases, with 20 bases between the two germline ends. CDR3 size: 15 residues. Germline V lookup: CDR1 ENHRY, CDR2 SYGVKD. The DNA for the CDR3 is TGTGCCATCAGCGGCGGGGCCTCGCTCAACTATGAGCAGTTCTTC. Protein product: CAISGGASLNYEQFF.

The rearrangement joins TRBV7-2 to TRBJ2-4; D unclear. The germline V gene encodes CDR1 SGHTA and CDR2 FQGNSA. The CDR3 runs to 11 residues. The V gene lost 4 bases and the J gene lost 8 bases, with 6 bases spanning the gap. The CDR3 region has the DNA TGTGCCAGCAGCTCAACGCACATTCAGTACTTC. Protein: CASSSTHIQYF.

J is TRBJ2-3 and V is TRBV9; 10 nucleotides line up with TRBD2. The CDR3 runs to 16 residues. Looked up from germline, CDR1 is SGDLS and CDR2 is YYNGEE. The V and J ends lost 4 bases and 0 bases, in that order; junction bases with no gene match: 5. This CDR3 is CASSFGLAVSTDTQYF. The CDR3 DNA reads as TGTGCCAGCAGCTTCGGACTAGCGGTTAGCACAGATACGCAGTATTTT. Filled out from reference TRBV9 and TRBJ2-3, the complete variable domain reads DSGVTQTPKHLITATGQRVTLRCSPRSGDLSVYWYQQSLDQGLQFLIQYYNGEERAKGNILERFSAQQFPDLHSELNLSSLELGDSALYFCASSFGLAVSTDTQYFGPGTRLTVL.

This clone was observed a handful of times. V gene TRBV2 combines with J gene TRBJ2-7; tentatively, D is TRBD1 (6 bases). CDR3 length equals 14 residues. The V and J ends lost 5 bases and 4 bases respectively, with 15 bases between them. The germline V gene has CDR1 SNHLY and CDR2 FYNNEI. CDR3 loop: CASSYGTYGYEQYF. DNA for the CDR3: TGTGCCAGCAGTTACGGGACATACGGGTACGAGCAGTACTTC.

This chain links TRBV6-5 with TRBJ1-3; 7 positions agree with TRBD1. There are 16 residues in the CDR3. The V segment lost 0 bases and the J segment 4 bases; nucleotides outside the gene matches: 6. Germline V gives CDR1 MNHEY, CDR2 SVGAGI. The CDR3 nucleotides read TGTGCCAGCAGTTACTCGGAGGGGGCGTCAGGAAACACCATATATTTT. Encoded protein: CASSYSEGASGNTIYF.

The rearrangement links TRBV19 to TRBJ1-1; D not resolved. The ends were cut back, 6 bases at V and 2 bases at J, with 19 bases in the middle. Per the germline V gene, CDR1 is LNHDA and CDR2 is SQIVND (reference sequence). The CDR3 is 16 residues long. This CDR3 reads CASSPRRQTVNTEAFF. CDR3 nucleotides: TGTGCCAGTAGCCCCCGTCGACAAACTGTTAACACTGAAGCTTTCTTT.

This clone was counted a few times. This chain uses TRBV7-2 with TRBJ2-7, with D uncertain. The CDR3 has 11 residues. Germline V gene lookup returns CDR1 SGHTA and CDR2 FQGNSA. The V end lost 5 bases, the J end lost 4 bases, and 6 bases lay between the germline ends. The CDR3 spells CASSDRYEQYV. The CDR3 region has the DNA TGTGCCAGCAGCGATCGATACGAGCAGTACGTC.

The rearrangement uses TRBV2 and TRBJ2-6, with D tentatively TRBD2 (6 bases). CDR3 size: 15 residues. Germline CDR1 reads SNHLY; CDR2 reads FYNNEI. Trimming stripped 11 bases from V and 0 bases from J, with 14 bases between. As DNA, the CDR3 is TGTGCCGGGGAGGACCCATCCTCTGGGGCCAACGTCCTGACTTTC. Translating gives CAGEDPSSGANVLTF.

The CDR3 is CASSLRLAGRETQYF. The CDR3 nucleotides are TGTGCCAGCAGCTTGAGGCTAGCGGGGCGAGAGACCCAGTACTTC. The chain recombines TRBV5-6 with TRBJ2-5, with TRBD2 matching over 9 bases. CDR1 SGHDT and CDR2 YYEEEE come from the germline V gene. The V gene end was trimmed by 1 base and the J gene end by 4 bases; junction bases not matched to a gene: 5. The CDR3 consists of 15 residues.

The V call is TRBV11-3, the J call TRBJ2-1; 9 positions match TRBD2. The CDR3 sequence is 16 residues long. V lost 5 bases, J lost 7 bases, and 12 bases stayed unmatched. CDR1 is SGHNT, CDR2 YENEEA, per germline. The CDR3 spells CASSPVSGGSSNEQFF. The DNA of the CDR3 is TGTGCCAGCAGCCCGGTTAGCGGGGGATCGTCGAATGAGCAGTTCTTC.

The genes are TRBV13 and TRBJ2-7; TRBD2 agrees at 8 bases. CDR1 and CDR2 from the germline V gene are PRHDT and FYEKMQ (reference sequence). Losses at the gene ends were 2 bases for V and 3 bases for J; bases not matched to a gene: 12. This CDR3 comprises 17 residues. CDR3 protein: CASSLTGGLAGHYEQYF. CDR3 nucleotide sequence: TGTGCCAGCAGCTTAACGGGGGGGCTAGCGGGTCACTACGAGCAGTACTTC.